The clone carrying this T cell receptor beta chain occurred a few times. Its antigen remains unknown. Sample-barcoded 5' priming and a J-beta primer mix drove a second PCR of about 6 to 12 cycles. Through a template-switch adaptor with 12 random nucleotides, each cDNA molecule received a tag. All samples gave at least 3 million CDR3-containing paired-end reads. Each CDR3 protein is one row after TCRdb ran MiXCR on the 5' RACE reads. This table has 800,000 to 950,000 distinct CDR3 sequences, roughly 50% appearing once. The data were obtained in a study of blood T cells in healthy people across ages. Overall study results and limits: Roughly linear declines in TCR beta diversity per million T cells occurred with age.

The ends lost 5 bases at V and 5 bases at J; junction bases unmatched: 8. This CDR3 is built from 15 residues. CDR1 is MGHRA, CDR2 YSYEKL, per germline. What was sequenced was blood. This TCR derives from a man under 40 in good health. The V and J genes are TRBV4-1 and TRBJ2-5, with 10 bases identical to TRBD1. The CDR3 here is CASSFQPGQGETQYF. The CDR3 DNA follows: TGCGCCAGCAGCTTTCAACCGGGACAGGGGGAGACCCAGTACTTC.